The 7 T cell receptor beta chains below come from one sample, sequenced in a study of T cell repertoires in cytomegalovirus infection. TCRdb called the reads again in MiXCR, with one record for every CDR3 protein. The table shows hundreds of thousands of distinct CDR3 sequences, with around 32% occurring only once. No antigens are known for them. The sample consisted of cultured CD8+ T cells from PBMCs, taken from culture after CMV antigen stimulation. The receptor set was obtained from a human donor in good health (CMV status not recorded). Some clones in this sample may be carry-over from other donors' samples.

This clonotype has more than one count but fewer than ten. The V call is TRBV29-1, the J call TRBJ2-1, with TRBD1 as a possible D gene (6 bases). The CDR3 totals 14 residues. The V gene's germline CDR1 is SQVTM and CDR2 ANQGSEA. V was trimmed by 6 bases and J by 0 bases, leaving 12 bases between them. This CDR3 is CSVLRGSSYNEQFF. The CDR3 DNA follows: TGCAGCGTCCTCAGGGGAAGCTCCTACAATGAGCAGTTCTTC.

DNA of the CDR3: TGTGCCAGCAGCTTATCAGCGGGGGGCAGGAATGAGCAGTTCTTC. It is translated as CASSLSAGGRNEQFF. The chain couples TRBV11-2 to TRBJ2-1, with TRBD2 matching 9 bases. The CDR3 sequence is 15 residues long. With 2 bases clipped from V and 7 bases from J, the junction kept 6 bases outside the gene matches. Germline CDR1 reads SGHAT; CDR2 reads FQNNGV. The complete variable domain, with remaining parts taken from reference TRBV11-2 and TRBJ2-1, reads EAGVAQSPRYKIIEKRQSVAFWCNPISGHATLYWYQQILGQGPKLLIQFQNNGVVDDSQLPKDRFSAERLKGVDSTLKIQPAKLEDSAVYLCASSLSAGGRNEQFFGPGTRLTVL.

This rearrangement joins TRBV6-6 to TRBJ2-5; 10 bases map to TRBD2. Germline V gene lookup returns CDR1 MNHNY and CDR2 SVGAGI (reference sequence). V trimming: 6 bases; J trimming: 3 bases; junction bases outside the gene matches: 16. The CDR3 extends over 18 amino acids. CDR3: CASSPGDFGLAEEETQYF. CDR3 sequence (DNA): TGTGCCAGCAGCCCTGGGGATTTTGGACTAGCGGAGGAAGAGACCCAGTACTTC.

The rearrangement uses TRBV6-1 and TRBJ2-7, with TRBD1 matching 7 bases. The V and J ends lost 6 bases and 3 bases, in that order; junction bases with no gene match: 11. CDR1 is MNHNS and CDR2 is SASEGT in the germline V gene. This CDR3 is built from 15 residues. Here the CDR3 reads CASRPSGQDLYEQYF. DNA for the CDR3: TGTGCCAGCAGGCCGAGTGGACAGGACCTCTACGAGCAGTACTTC.

This rearrangement joins TRBV27 to TRBJ2-7; D not resolved. CDR1 is MNHEY, CDR2 SMNVEV, per germline (reference sequence). The CDR3 runs to 15 residues. Trimming shortened V by 4 bases and J by 2 bases, and 15 bases separated the two germline ends. The CDR3 loop is CASSSDNIRPYEQYF. CDR3 nucleotide sequence: TGTGCCAGCAGTTCCGACAATATCCGACCCTACGAGCAGTACTTC.

The CDR3 region has the DNA TGTGCCAGCAGCATTTTCCCGGGACAGGGGGCTAGAACCGGGGAGCTGTTTTTT. It codes for CASSIFPGQGARTGELFF. V gene TRBV7-6 combines with J gene TRBJ2-2, with TRBD1 matching 12 bases. V lost 5 bases to trimming and J lost 5 bases; unmatched junction nucleotides: 12. The CDR3 is made up of 18 amino acids. CDR1 and CDR2 (germline): SGHVS, FNYEAQ.

The chain has TRBV7-6 and TRBJ1-5; D is undetermined. Germline V gives CDR1 SGHVS, CDR2 FNYEAQ. The CDR3 sequence is 15 residues long. Deletions cut 1 base from V and 0 bases from J, with 7 bases between. The CDR3 DNA is TGTGCCAGCAGCTTAGAAATGGGTAGCAATCAGCCCCAGCATTTT. As protein: CASSLEMGSNQPQHF.